This T cell receptor (beta chain) is drawn from a study of shared clonotypes between healthy human individuals. Turning to this clone: Its antigen is as yet unknown.

Terminally differentiated effector memory CD45RA+ cells were excluded by CCR7 positive selection of CD45RO-negative cells. All donors qualified as healthy HIV-negative adults and had experienced no recent acute infections or vaccinations. Germline V lookup: CDR1 PRHDT, CDR2 FYEKMQ (reference sequence). V lost 1 base to trimming and J lost 0 bases, with 12 bases between them. The CDR3 spans 16 residues. Study-wide points: Lower generation probabilities were found for non-shared clonotypes than for those shared by all four donors. An expected dependence of interdonor clonotype sharing on sequencing depth was noted.

Every subset's genomic DNA went evenly onto several immunoSEQ plates. Libraries were prepared by immunoSEQ multiplex PCR; TCRdb keeps only in-frame clonotypes and omits some of them. The profile shows some 2.1 million clones, roughly 95% of them singletons. This clonotype was obtained from a man younger than 35 in good health. The rearrangement links TRBV13 to TRBJ1-1, with D perhaps matching TRBD1 (6 bases). Source material: naive CD8+ T cells sorted from blood. CDR3 protein: CASSLEQGLMNTEAFF. CDR3 in DNA: TGTGCCAGCAGCTTAGAACAGGGACTTATGAACACTGAAGCTTTCTTT.